A selection of T cell receptor beta chains follows, all from one sample in a study of CD8 T cells in Susac syndrome. TCRdb recomputed calls from the immunoSEQ multiplex PCR reads with MiXCR, one row per CDR3 protein. The data contain 250,000 or so distinct CDR3 sequences, about 93% of them singletons. The specimen sequenced was CD4+ T cells from PBMCs. The receptors derive from a human donor with multiple sclerosis. Both conserved end residues are part of each CDR3. The D gene is left open where the match is weak. Clone sizes are given selectively: once, few, many, or a class where the clone is expanded.

>-|TRBV12-5|TRBD1|TRBJ2-7
TGTGCTAGTGGATACAGGGGGCTCGCCGAGCAGTACTTC
CASGYRGLAEQYF
>-|TRBV19|-|TRBJ1-5
TGTGCCAGTAGTGAGGGGGTAGGGCAGCCCCAGCATTTT
CASSEGVGQPQHF
>-|TRBV3-1|-|TRBJ1-1
TGTGCCAGCAGAGAGGACGGCCAGAACACTGAAGCTTTCTTT
CASREDGQNTEAFF
>once|TRBV7-2|-|TRBJ2-2
TGTGCCAGCAGCTTAGGGTCTCACACCGGGGAGCTGTTTTTT
CASSLGSHTGELFF
>-|TRBV20-1|-|TRBJ2-1
TGCAGTGCTAGAGGACACAAGGAGGCTTACAATGAGCAGTTCTTC
CSARGHKEAYNEQFF
>once|TRBV10-3|TRBD2|TRBJ2-5
TGTGCCATCAGTGAGGTGGCTAGCGGGGAGGGGGAGACCCAGTACTTC
CAISEVASGEGETQYF
>once|TRBV27|TRBD1|TRBJ2-7
TGTGCCAGCAGCCGACAGGGGCAGGGTTACGAGCAGTACTTC
CASSRQGQGYEQYF
>-|TRBV19|-|TRBJ2-2
TGTGCCAGTAGTTTAGGACAGGGGGAGCTGTTTTTT
CASSLGQGELFF
>-|TRBV12-3/TRBV12-4|-|TRBJ2-5
TGTGCCAGCAGGGATGGAGGGGGAGAGACCCAGTACTTC
CASRDGGGETQYF
>-|TRBV7-2|TRBD2|TRBJ2-2
TGTGCCAGCAGCCAAGTGGCGTCCAGCGGGGGTTGGGCCGGGGAGCTGTTTTTT
CASSQVASSGGWAGELFF
>-|TRBV18|-|TRBJ1-2
TGTGCCAGCTCACCATCAAGGGGAGACTATGGCTACACCTTC
CASSPSRGDYGYTF
>-|TRBV5-1|TRBD1|TRBJ2-5
TGCGCCAGCGGCGAACAGGGGTCAGGTTCCCAAGAGACCCAGTACTTC
CASGEQGSGSQETQYF
>-|TRBV7-9|TRBD2|TRBJ2-5
TGTGCCAGCAGCTTAGCGCTTCAGCGGGGGATAGAGACCCAGTACTTC
CASSLALQRGIETQYF
>-|TRBV10-3|TRBD2|TRBJ2-2
TGTGCCATCAGTCGGGAGGGTACCGGGGAGCTGTTTTTT
CAISREGTGELFF
>-|TRBV25-1|-|TRBJ1-2
TGTGCCAGCAGCAACTTCGGGAACTATGGCTACACCTTC
CASSNFGNYGYTF
>-|TRBV15|-|TRBJ2-1
TGTGCCACCAGCAGAGATACCTACAATGAGCAGTTCTTC
CATSRDTYNEQFF
>-|TRBV5-4|-|TRBJ1-2
TGTGCCAGCAGCTTGAAGGGTGGCGTCAGGGAAGGCTATGGCTACACCTTC
CASSLKGGVREGYGYTF
>few|TRBV5-1|-|TRBJ1-2
TGCGCCAGCAGCTTGGATACCGCCAGGAGAGGCTACACCTTC
CASSLDTARRGYTF
>-|TRBV7-9|TRBD1|TRBJ1-2
TGTGCCAGCAGAGCCACCTTTTCCGGAGCCGGACAGGGAGAGGGCTACACCTTC
CASRATFSGAGQGEGYTF
>-|TRBV7-9|-|TRBJ1-2
TGTGCCAGCAGCTTCAGCAGGCGGCGGGATGGCTACACCTTC
CASSFSRRRDGYTF
>-|TRBV7-9|TRBD2|TRBJ2-1
TGTGCCAGCAGCCGGGGCTCTAGCGGGAGAAATTGGAATGAGCAGTTCTTC
CASSRGSSGRNWNEQFF
>-|TRBV6-6|-|TRBJ2-7
TGTGCCAGCAGGGACGGCGCCTACGAGCAGTACTTC
CASRDGAYEQYF
>-|TRBV7-9|-|TRBJ2-2
TGTGCCAGCAGCCTTAAACTCAACACCGGGGAGCTGTTTTTT
CASSLKLNTGELFF
>once|TRBV19|-|TRBJ1-4
TGTGCCAGTAGGGACGATCGGGCGGGAGAAAAACTGTTTTTT
CASRDDRAGEKLFF
>-|TRBV14|TRBD1|TRBJ2-7
TGTGCCAGCAGAACCCCGGGACAGGGGAGTTACGAGCAGTACTTC
CASRTPGQGSYEQYF
>-|TRBV6-1|TRBD1|TRBJ1-5
TGTGCCAGCAGGGGAGGTGAGGCAGGGGGTTATCAGCCCCAGCATTTT
CASRGGEAGGYQPQHF
>-|TRBV20-1|-|TRBJ1-1
TGCAGTGTTAGCGTGGCAGAACCGGGGAACACTGAAGCTTTCTTT
CSVSVAEPGNTEAFF
>-|TRBV20-1|TRBD2|TRBJ2-1
TGCAGTGCCCAGACCTTCCGAACTAGCGGGGTCTACGACTCCTACAATGAGCAGTTCTTC
CSAQTFRTSGVYDSYNEQFF
>-|TRBV4-2|-|TRBJ1-2
TGTGCCAGCAGCCAAGACTATGGCTACACCTTC
CASSQDYGYTF
>-|TRBV12-3/TRBV12-4|-|TRBJ1-5
TGTGCCAGCAGTTTACAAAGGAAGAATCAGCCCCAGCATTTT
CASSLQRKNQPQHF
>-|TRBV5-4|TRBD2|TRBJ2-4
TGTGCCAGCAGCGCGGGACTAGCGGGGGGTGGAAACATTCAGTACTTC
CASSAGLAGGGNIQYF
>-|TRBV10-1|TRBD2|TRBJ2-5
TGCGCCACCTCAGCGGGGGGTCCTCAAGAGACCCAGTACTTC
CATSAGGPQETQYF
>-|TRBV15|-|TRBJ2-5
TGTGCCACCAGCAGAGATCAGCAAGAGACCCAGTACTTC
CATSRDQQETQYF
>-|TRBV19|-|TRBJ2-5
TGTGCCAGTACCCCACAGGGACGGGTTTTTGAGACCCAGTACTTC
CASTPQGRVFETQYF
>-|TRBV7-9|-|TRBJ2-7
TGTGCCAGCAGCTTCAGCGTCTGGGCCCACGAGCAGTACTTC
CASSFSVWAHEQYF
>-|TRBV12-3/TRBV12-4|-|TRBJ2-3
TGTGCCAGCAGACAATCGGGACATCAGTACACAGATACGCAGTATTTT
CASRQSGHQYTDTQYF
>once|TRBV4-1|-|TRBJ2-1
TGCGCCAGCAGCCAAGTCAACATGGTCTCCTACAATGAGCAGTTCTTC
CASSQVNMVSYNEQFF
>-|TRBV2|-|TRBJ1-2
TGTGCCAGCACTCGAAACTATGGCTACACCTTC
CASTRNYGYTF
>-|TRBV30|-|TRBJ1-3
TGTGCCTGGAGTGCCGGCGGGGTCAGCTCTGGAAACACCATATATTTT
CAWSAGGVSSGNTIYF
>-|TRBV2|TRBD1|TRBJ1-5
TGTGCCAGCAGCGGAACAGGGGCAAGGAGCAATCAGCCCCAGCATTTT
CASSGTGARSNQPQHF
>-|TRBV29-1|-|TRBJ1-2
TGCAGCGTTCCCCCCTCGGCCGGCTATGGCTACACCTTC
CSVPPSAGYGYTF
>-|TRBV7-2|-|TRBJ2-3
TGTGCCAGCAGCGTAGACTTTTTCCGATTAGATACGCAGTATTTT
CASSVDFFRLDTQYF
>once|TRBV20-1|TRBD2|TRBJ2-4
TGCAGTGCTAGAAAACTCCCCGGGGGGGGGCGGTCGGCCAAAAACATTCAGTACTTC
CSARKLPGGGRSAKNIQYF
>-|TRBV2|TRBD2|TRBJ2-1
TGTGCCAGCAGAATAGCGGGACAGTTCTTC
CASRIAGQFF
>-|TRBV20-1|-|TRBJ2-5
TGCAGTGCTAGTTCGGGGGGCGTAACCCAAGAGACCCAGTACTTC
CSASSGGVTQETQYF
>-|TRBV5-1|-|TRBJ1-5
TGCGCCAGCAGCTTGTCAGCAGGGTTCGGGCAGCCCCAGCATTTT
CASSLSAGFGQPQHF
>-|TRBV27|-|TRBJ1-1
TGTGCCAGCAGTTTACTAGGACCCCCAAGACTAAACACTGAAGCTTTCTTT
CASSLLGPPRLNTEAFF
>-|TRBV29-1|-|TRBJ2-3
TGCAGCGGTAGGAGAACTAGCACAGATACGCAGTATTTT
CSGRRTSTDTQYF